The rows below give T cell receptor beta chains drawn from one sample of a study of CD4 and CD8 cells across lung adenocarcinoma regions. TCRdb re-called the PCR reads through MiXCR, storing one row per CDR3 protein. Of fewer than 30,000 distinct CDR3 sequences listed, around 56% are singletons. Source material: CD8+ T cells from the center of a lung tumor. These receptors were obtained from a male donor with lung adenocarcinoma. The CD4 and CD8 labels of this study may be unreliable. Each CDR3 is given with its conserved first and last residue. The D gene is left open where the match is weak. The size entry is marked missing in some rows and otherwise reads once, few, many or a size class.

size	D	V	J	DNA	CDR3
-	-	TRBV7-9	TRBJ2-7	TGTGCCAGCAGCCCAATGGGGGGTATAACCTACGAGCAGTACTTC	CASSPMGGITYEQYF
-	-	TRBV6-1	TRBJ2-5	TGTGCCAGCAGGGGGGACGGGGGGCCAGCCAAAAAGATCCAGTACTTC	CASRGDGGPAKKIQYF
medium-sized	-	TRBV6-5	TRBJ2-3	TGTGCCAGCAGTTACTCGCAAAGCGGCCCAGATACGCAGTATTTT	CASSYSQSGPDTQYF
-	-	TRBV10-2	TRBJ2-4	TGCGCCAGCGGGGGGCCCGGGCTAGGGGACCAAGACACTCAGTACTTC	CASGGPGLGDQDTQYF
-	TRBD2	TRBV4-1	TRBJ2-1	TGCGCCAGCAGCCAAGATGGGCTAGCGGGGGGATACAATGAGCAGTTCTTC	CASSQDGLAGGYNEQFF
-	-	TRBV5-1	TRBJ2-4	TGCGCCAGCAGCCTCATGGGGCAGGGGTCCGAAAACACGCAGTATTTC	CASSLMGQGSENTQYF
many	-	TRBV4-1	TRBJ1-2	TGCGCCAGCAGCCAAGAAAGAGGGGGGGTAGATGGCTACACCTTC	CASSQERGGVDGYTF
-	-	TRBV25-1	TRBJ2-6	-	CASSGAAQGVGSGANVLSF
few	TRBD1	TRBV6-1	TRBJ2-3	TGTGCCAGCAGTGAAGCCGGGACAGGGGTCAAGGACATGCAGTACTTT	CASSEAGTGVKDMQYF
-	-	TRBV25-1	TRBJ2-3	TGTGCCAGCAGGGGGGGGCTGGGCCCCATTGGCATGCAGTATTTT	CASRGGLGPIGMQYF
-	TRBD1	TRBV5-1	TRBJ1-1	TGCGCCAGCAGCTTGGACCTACAGGGGACAGCGAGGGCTTTCTTT	CASSLDLQGTARAFF
-	-	TRBV10-1	TRBJ2-4	TGCGCCACCCTTCTTCCGGGGTTGCGAGACAAAAATATTCAGTATTTC	CATLLPGLRDKNIQYF
medium-sized	TRBD2	TRBV6-1	TRBJ2-1	TGTGCCAGCACCAGGCGACTAGCGGCATACAATGAGCAGTTCTTC	CASTRRLAAYNEQFF
-	TRBD2	TRBV27	TRBJ2-1	TGTGCCAGCAACAGACTAGCGGGAGGGTGGAATGAGCAGTTCTTC	CASNRLAGGWNEQFF
-	-	TRBV6-5	TRBJ2-7	TGTGCCAGCAGTTCAAAGGCAGGGGACCGGTACGAGCAGTACTTC	CASSSKAGDRYEQYF
many	TRBD2	TRBV6-1	TRBJ2-7	TGTGCCAGCACCCCACGGAGGCTAGCGGGGACCTACGAGCAGTACTTC	CASTPRRLAGTYEQYF
-	TRBD2	TRBV6-1	TRBJ2-1	TGTGCCAGCAGACTAGCGGGAGACCCAGATACGCAGTATTTC	CASRLAGDPDTQYF
-	-	TRBV6-1	TRBJ2-3	TGTGCCAGCGGTGGGGCCGGGACCGGGGATGAGGATACGCAGTACTTT	CASGGAGTGDEDTQYF
-	-	TRBV10-3	TRBJ2-3	TGTGCCATCGGAACCACAGACACGCAGTATTTC	CAIGTTDTQYF
few	TRBD1	TRBV27	TRBJ2-3	TGTGCCAGCAGTTTGAGGGGGCAAGATACGCAGTATTTT	CASSLRGQDTQYF
many	TRBD2	TRBV10-1	TRBJ2-3	TGCGCCAGCAGTGGGACTAGCGGGAGCACAGATACGCAGTATTTT	CASSGTSGSTDTQYF
once	-	TRBV10-3	TRBJ2-1	TGTGCCATCAGTGCACCGAACAGCAATGAGCAGTTCTTC	CAISAPNSNEQFF
-	-	TRBV6-1	TRBJ2-7	TGTGCCAGCACGAGATTCTACGAGCAGTACTTC	CASTRFYEQYF
-	-	TRBV27	TRBJ2-4	TGTGCCAGCAGGGGACTTCAGAGTCACAAGATTCAGTACTTC	CASRGLQSHKIQYF
-	-	TRBV6-4	TRBJ2-4	TGTGGCGGCAGTGGGCTGGGAGTCACAAACATGCAGTACTTC	CGGSGLGVTNMQYF
few	-	TRBV15	TRBJ2-7	TGTGCCACCAGCAGAGTGAGGGCCCCTTTCTACGAGCAGTACTTC	CATSRVRAPFYEQYF
-	TRBD2	TRBV10-1	TRBJ2-4	TGCGCCAGCAGTACGACTAGCGGGGGGCTGTGTGCCACAGACACTCAGTACTTT	CASSTTSGGLCATDTQYF
-	-	TRBV6-1	TRBJ2-4	TGTGCCAGCAGCATTAGGAGCCGGGCCAAAAACACCCAGTACTTC	CASSIRSRAKNTQYF
-	-	TRBV6-1	TRBJ1-2	TGTGCCAGCAGCACCGTGGGGGAAGGAGGCTACACCTTC	CASSTVGEGGYTF
-	-	TRBV27	TRBJ2-3	TGTGCCAGCAGTACACGTGACAGGGTAAGCGGGACGCAGTATTTT	CASSTRDRVSGTQYF
-	TRBD2	TRBV6-1	TRBJ2-3	TGTGCCAGCACGGGGCCGGGAGGCAAAAACATGCAGTATTTC	CASTGPGGKNMQYF
few	TRBD1	TRBV30	TRBJ1-6	TGTGCCTGGTCGACAGGGACGAATTCACCCCTCCACTTT	CAWSTGTNSPLHF
-	-	TRBV6-1	TRBJ2-3	TGTGCCAGGGGGCAAGGGGCTAGCGACAAAGAGACCCAGTACTTT	CARGQGASDKETQYF
many	-	TRBV7-6	TRBJ2-2	TGTGCCAGCAGCTTAGGGCATACTACGAACACCGGGGAGCTGTTTTTT	CASSLGHTTNTGELFF
-	-	TRBV6-5	TRBJ2-1	TGTGCCAGCAGTTACGGGGCAGGGGCGAGCAATGAGCAGTTCTTC	CASSYGAGASNEQFF
-	-	TRBV6-2/TRBV6-3	TRBJ2-3	TGTGCCAGCAGACCCCTGGGGGCAGAGACGCAGTATTTC	CASRPLGAETQYF
-	-	TRBV6-1	TRBJ2-3	TGTGCCAGCAGGGAAGCCGGGACCGGGGACGAAGAGACCCAGTATTTT	CASREAGTGDEETQYF
-	-	TRBV10-3	TRBJ2-5	TGTGCGGGCCGAGGCACAGATACGCAGTACTTT	CAGRGTDTQYF
-	TRBD2	TRBV7-3	TRBJ2-3	TGTGCCAGCAGGCTAGCGGGAACAGATACGCAGTATTTT	CASRLAGTDTQYF
-	-	TRBV6-1	TRBJ2-1	TGTGCCAGCAGTGAAACGGGGAGTGCCGGGACCGGGGAGCTGTTCTTT	CASSETGSAGTGELFF
few	TRBD2	TRBV10-3	TRBJ2-3	TGTGCCGGCAGCGGAGCGGGAGGGCCAGAGACGCAGTATTTT	CAGSGAGGPETQYF
many	-	TRBV7-2	TRBJ2-1	TGTGCCAGCAGCTTATCCGTCTCCGATAATGAGCAGTTCTTC	CASSLSVSDNEQFF
few	-	TRBV6-1	TRBJ2-1	TGTGCCAGCATTGGAGGGAACTTAGGCAATGAGCAGTTCTTC	CASIGGNLGNEQFF
-	TRBD1	TRBV6-1	TRBJ2-3	TGTGCCAGGGGGCTAGGGGGCAGTGACCCAGAGACGCAGTATTTC	CARGLGGSDPETQYF
-	-	TRBV6-1	TRBJ2-3	TGTGCCAGCAGTGAATTAGCGGCGGATACGCAGTATTTT	CASSELAADTQYF
-	-	TRBV6-1	TRBJ2-5	TGTGCCAGCAGTGAAAAGGCGAGGCTCGGGGGCTGGGACAAAAAGACCCAGTACTTC	CASSEKARLGGWDKKTQYF
-	TRBD2	TRBV6-1	TRBJ2-2	TGTGCCAGCAGTGAAACGTGGACTAGCGGGACCGATGAGCTGTTTTTT	CASSETWTSGTDELFF